This T cell receptor (beta chain) was documented in a study of blood T cell repertoires in COVID-19. Study as a whole: Donors in the United States, Italy and Spain gave samples during acute or convalescent COVID-19. T cells, B-cell-depleted T cells, or PBMCs provided the cDNA or gDNA that served as material.

The CDR3 has 20 amino acids. This clone was counted a few times. Original analysis: Scientists estimated how many nucleated cells there were by amplifying reference gene primers. Data came from immunoSEQ multiplex PCR; TCRdb stores just in-frame clones and leaves some out. V and J calls and clone size come straight from that table; D and trimming were deduced from the DNA. The sample contains about 210,000 clones, about 88% of which appear only once. The receptor comes from a man aged 18 to 30 with active or convalescent COVID-19. The specimen was peripheral blood. The chain employs TRBV21-1 and TRBJ1-6; TRBD1, the table's D call, lacks a check against the DNA. TRBV21-1 is an annotated pseudogene. The chain's CDR3 is CASSKVGATDRADENSPLHF. The CDR3 DNA sequence: TGTGCCAGCAGCAAAGTGGGTGCCACCGACAGGGCCGACGAGAATTCACCCCTCCACTTT.